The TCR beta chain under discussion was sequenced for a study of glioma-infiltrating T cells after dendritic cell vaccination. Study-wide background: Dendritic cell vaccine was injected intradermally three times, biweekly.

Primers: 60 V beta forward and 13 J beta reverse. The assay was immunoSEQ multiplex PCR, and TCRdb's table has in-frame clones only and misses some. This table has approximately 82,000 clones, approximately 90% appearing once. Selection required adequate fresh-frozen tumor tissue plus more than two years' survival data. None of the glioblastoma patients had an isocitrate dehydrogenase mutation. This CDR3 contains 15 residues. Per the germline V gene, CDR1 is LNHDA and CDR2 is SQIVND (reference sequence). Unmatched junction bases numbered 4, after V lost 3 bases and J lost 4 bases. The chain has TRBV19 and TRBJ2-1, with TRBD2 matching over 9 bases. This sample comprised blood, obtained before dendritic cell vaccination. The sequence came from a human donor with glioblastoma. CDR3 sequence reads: CASSMASGRYNEQFF. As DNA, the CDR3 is TGTGCCAGTAGTATGGCGAGCGGGAGGTACAATGAGCAGTTCTTC.